These 10 T cell receptor beta chains came from one sample sequenced in a study of T-cell memory formation after mild COVID-19. TCRdb re-called the 5' RACE reads through MiXCR, storing one row per CDR3 protein. The sample consists of about 400,000 distinct CDR3 sequences, 20% to 25% of them appearing once. Material: PBMCs or a T cell subset sorted from them (not recorded which). The receptors here all came from an adult woman who had mild COVID-19 (a few samples of this study predate the infection). Cell type and time point are not known.

This rearrangement joins TRBV27 to TRBJ2-7; D is possibly TRBD1 or TRBD2 (5 bases each). Germline V gives CDR1 MNHEY, CDR2 SMNVEV (reference sequence). The V end lost 3 bases, the J end lost 3 bases, and 21 bases lay between the germline ends. This CDR3 spans 17 amino acids. The CDR3 loop is CASSFSALGRGFYEQYF. The CDR3 DNA reads TGTGCCAGCAGTTTTAGCGCACTGGGACGGGGATTCTACGAGCAGTACTTC.

V is TRBV20-1 and J is TRBJ1-1, with a weak D call TRBD1 (5 bases). CDR1 and CDR2 from the germline V gene are DFQATT and SNEGSKA (reference sequence). This CDR3 has 12 amino acids. CDR3 DNA: TGCAGCCGCCCGGGGGTGGACACTGAAGCTTTCTTT. It translates to CSRPGVDTEAFF.

The genes are TRBV3-1 and TRBJ1-5; no clear D. Germline loops: CDR1 LGHDT, CDR2 YNNKEL (reference sequence). CDR3 length: 17 residues. Trimming took 0 bases from V and 4 from J, leaving 16 bases between them. The DNA of the CDR3 is TGTGCCAGCAGCCAAGATATGGGGAGCGGAGGGAATCAGCCCCAGCATTTT. Translation: CASSQDMGSGGNQPQHF.

V and J are TRBV7-6 and TRBJ2-2; no clear D gene. Germline V CDR1 and CDR2: SGHVS, FNYEAQ. The CDR3 covers 15 residues. Trimming stripped 5 bases from V and 5 bases from J, with 15 bases between. DNA of the CDR3: TGTGCCAGCAGCCACCAGAGGCTTTCAACCGGGGAGCTGTTTTTT. Translated, it gives CASSHQRLSTGELFF. Filled out from reference TRBV7-6 and TRBJ2-2, the complete variable domain reads GAGVSQSPRYKVTKRGQDVALRCDPISGHVSLYWYRQALGQGPEFLTYFNYEAQQDKSGLPNDRFSAERPEGSISTLTIQRTEQRDSAMYRCASSHQRLSTGELFFGEGSRLTVL.

The V call is TRBV12-3 or TRBV12-4, the J call TRBJ2-1, with unresolved D. The CDR3 runs 15 residues. The V end lost 1 base, the J end lost 3 bases, and 10 bases lay between the germline ends. The DNA for the CDR3 is TGTGCCAGCAGTTTAGATAACGAGGTCTACAATGAGCAGTTCTTC. Translated, it gives CASSLDNEVYNEQFF.

There are many counts of this clonotype. This chain uses TRBV24-1 with TRBJ2-5; 8 bases match TRBD2. Germline loops: CDR1 KGHDR, CDR2 SFDVKD. There are 16 residues in the CDR3. J lost 4 bases, V lost 4 bases, and 10 bases had no gene match. The CDR3 DNA sequence: TGTGCCACCAGTGAAGGTTACGGGAGGGCCTCAGAGACCCAGTACTTC. Translating gives CATSEGYGRASETQYF.

This clonotype was seen a few times. The rearrangement links TRBV10-3 to TRBJ2-5; TRBD1 aligns across 11 bases. The CDR3 contains 16 residues. J lost 4 bases, V lost 7 bases, and 11 bases had no gene match. CDR1 is ENHRY and CDR2 is SYGVKD in the germline V gene. CDR3 nucleotide sequence: TGTGCCATCACCTCGGGACAGGGGGGACTGAGAGAGACCCAGTACTTC. This translates into CAITSGQGGLRETQYF.

This clonotype was counted between two and nine times. The gene calls are TRBV7-2 and TRBJ2-1; 7 bases agree with TRBD1. This CDR3 is 14 amino acids long. The V gene's germline CDR1 is SGHTA and CDR2 FQGNSA. V lost 5 bases, J lost 4 bases, and 5 bases stayed unmatched. The CDR3 is CASSTQGQYNEQFF. The CDR3 DNA is TGTGCCAGCAGCACACAGGGACAGTACAATGAGCAGTTCTTC. Combining the CDR3 with reference TRBV7-2 and TRBJ2-1 gives the whole variable domain GAGVSQSPSNKVTEKGKDVELRCDPISGHTALYWYRQSLGQGLEFLIYFQGNSAPDKSGLPSDRFSAERTGGSVSTLTIQRTQQEDSAVYLCASSTQGQYNEQFFGPGTRLTVL.

In its sample, this clonotype was seen a few times. V usage is TRBV12-3 or TRBV12-4 and J usage is TRBJ1-1; the match to TRBD1 covers 7 bases. V shed 5 bases and J 1 base; nucleotides not matched to a gene: 10. This CDR3 has 16 residues. CDR3 residues: CASSRRPGQSNTEAFF. CDR3 nucleotides: TGTGCCAGCAGTCGAAGACCGGGACAGTCGAACACTGAAGCTTTCTTT.

The chain recombines TRBV20-1 with TRBJ2-1; tentatively, D is TRBD1 or TRBD2 (6 bases each). This CDR3 contains 12 residues. CDR1 DFQATT and CDR2 SNEGSKA come from the germline V gene (reference sequence). Trimming shortened V by 0 bases and J by 14 bases, and 14 bases separated the two germline ends. The CDR3 loop is CSARDRPGAEFF. The CDR3, as DNA: TGCAGTGCTAGAGATCGCCCGGGGGCGGAGTTCTTC.